This TCR beta chain was profiled in a study of PD-1 blockade in classical Hodgkin lymphoma. Sample time point: newly diagnosed, previously untreated cHL patient sample. Clones were read by immunoSEQ multiplex PCR, and TCRdb kept only the in-frame ones, dropping some. The profile shows about 30,000 clones, 90% to 95% of them singletons. The sequencing sample was made of peripheral blood mononuclear cells (PBMCs). The sequence was collected from a human donor with classical Hodgkin lymphoma.

CDR3 residues: CASSYDSGRLYEQYF. In DNA, the CDR3 is TGTGCCAGCAGTTACGATAGCGGGAGGCTATACGAGCAGTACTTC. The chain has TRBV6-6 and TRBJ2-7; 10 positions match TRBD2. V shed 2 bases and J 4 bases; nucleotides not matched to a gene: 5. CDR1 is MNHNY and CDR2 is SVGAGI in the germline V gene (reference sequence). This CDR3 contains 15 residues.